What follows are 24 T cell receptor beta chains derived from one specimen sequenced in a study of cytomegalovirus exposure and HLA in healthy donors. The study ran its PCR with 60 Vbeta and 13 Jbeta primers. Sequenced by immunoSEQ multiplex PCR; TCRdb stores in-frame clones only, minus some. The sample has about 120,000 clones, around three quarters seen once; the top ten hold 3% to 3.5%. What was sequenced was PBMCs. All receptors derive from a woman in her 50s in good health and CMV-seronegative.

V gene TRBV4-3 combines with J gene TRBJ2-5; perhaps TRBD2 as D (6 bases). Deletions cut 2 bases from V and 0 bases from J, with 7 bases between. CDR1 is LGHNA and CDR2 is YSLEER in the germline V gene. CDR3 size: 14 residues. The DNA of the CDR3 is TGCGCCAGCAGCCAACGGGGGTACCAAGAGACCCAGTACTTC. It encodes CASSQRGYQETQYF.

V usage is TRBV9 and J usage is TRBJ2-7, with D possibly matching TRBD1 (6 bases). The germline V gene has CDR1 SGDLS and CDR2 YYNGEE. CDR3 length equals 17 residues. With 0 bases removed from V and 6 bases from J, the gap between germline ends came to 22 bases. The CDR3 DNA is TGTGCCAGCAGCGTAGCGGTCCGTGCCCCAGGGGATGCCGAGCAGTACTTC. It yields the protein CASSVAVRAPGDAEQYF.

This clone was counted a single time. This chain uses TRBV9 with TRBJ2-3; 7 bases align to TRBD2. J gave up 2 bases and V 0 bases, and 6 bases lay outside the gene matches. Germline V gene lookup returns CDR1 SGDLS and CDR2 YYNGEE. This CDR3 comprises 16 residues. CDR3 sequence: CASSVGREPYTDTQYF. CDR3 bases: TGTGCCAGCAGCGTAGGGCGGGAGCCCTACACAGATACGCAGTATTTT.

The chain has TRBV9 and TRBJ1-1, with 9 bases that match TRBD1. The J segment lost 5 bases and the V segment lost 4 bases, leaving 6 bases of the junction unmatched. The CDR3 length is 14 residues. In germline, CDR1 is SGDLS, CDR2 YYNGEE. The CDR3 sequence is CASSPQGARTEAFF. Written as DNA, the CDR3 is TGTGCCAGCAGCCCACAGGGGGCGCGGACTGAAGCTTTCTTT.

V gene TRBV11-1 combines with J gene TRBJ2-6; D may be TRBD2 (6 bases). The germline V and J ends were trimmed by 3 bases and 2 bases, with 11 bases remaining between them. CDR3 size: 16 residues. Germline values: CDR1 SGHAT, CDR2 FQDESV (reference sequence). The CDR3 DNA follows: TGTGCCAGCAGCTTCGGTAGGGAGGCTGGGGCCAACGTCCTGACTTTC. Protein sequence: CASSFGREAGANVLTF.

The chain combines TRBV27 with TRBJ2-1; D possibly corresponds to TRBD2 (6 bases). The CDR3 has 12 amino acids. Germline loops: CDR1 MNHEY, CDR2 SMNVEV (reference sequence). V was pared by 6 bases and J by 3 bases, with 6 bases between. CDR3: CASRGGYNEQFF. CDR3 bases: TGTGCCAGCAGGGGAGGCTACAATGAGCAGTTCTTC.

This clone occurred a few times. The chain has TRBV7-6 and TRBJ2-1; D is perhaps TRBD2 (5 bases). The germline CDR1 and CDR2 sequences are SGHVS and FNYEAQ. V was pared by 7 bases and J by 10 bases, with 11 bases between. CDR3 length: 11 amino acids. Here the CDR3 DNA reads TGTGCCAGCACTGGACGGGGAGAGCAGTTCTTC. Amino acid sequence: CASTGRGEQFF.

The chain employs TRBV6-6 and TRBJ2-3, with TRBD2 as a possible D gene (6 bases). Trimming removed 0 bases at V and 5 bases at J, with 12 bases between. The CDR3 is 15 amino acids. In germline, CDR1 is MNHNY, CDR2 SVGAGI (reference sequence). The CDR3 here is CASSYSSGRGDTQYF. Written as DNA, the CDR3 is TGTGCCAGCAGTTACTCGTCCGGGAGAGGAGATACGCAGTATTTT.

As regards this clone: The junction and the germline gene differ at one end; a read error may be behind it. The chain combines TRBV11-1 with TRBJ2-3; 11 bases map to TRBD2. The CDR3 contains 15 residues. Looked up from germline, CDR1 is SGHAT and CDR2 is FQDESV (reference sequence). In DNA form, the CDR3 reads TGTGCCAGCAGCCTGCTAGCGGGAGGCACGGATACGCAGTATTTT. Its translation: CASSLLAGGTDTQYF.

This rearrangement joins TRBV5-5 to TRBJ2-3; 10 nucleotides match TRBD2. This CDR3 is built from 18 residues. V gave up 4 bases and J gave up 5 bases; unmatched junction bases: 16. Germline assignment: CDR1 SGHKS and CDR2 YYEKEE (reference sequence). CDR3 sequence: CASSNLDWASGRGDTQYF. The CDR3 region has the DNA TGTGCCAGCAGCAACCTGGATTGGGCTAGCGGGAGAGGAGATACGCAGTATTTT.

The chain is built from TRBV15 and TRBJ2-5; TRBD2 matches 9 bases. With the DNA end fitting TRBJ2-7 better, the J assignment may be wrong. The CDR3 is 14 amino acids. Germline V lookup: CDR1 LNHNV, CDR2 YYDKDF (reference sequence). The CDR3 loop reads CATSSPSGTGEQYF. The CDR3 bases are TGTGCCACCAGCAGTCCTAGCGGGACTGGCGAGCAGTACTTC.

The chain is built from TRBV9 and TRBJ2-1; the match to TRBD2 covers 12 bases. V was pared by 3 bases and J by 8 bases, with 9 bases of the junction left unmatched. Germline lookup yields CDR1 SGDLS and CDR2 YYNGEE. The length of the CDR3 is 16 residues. CDR3 residues: CASSAALAGGWDEQFF. Here the CDR3 DNA reads TGTGCCAGCAGCGCTGCACTAGCGGGAGGTTGGGATGAGCAGTTCTTC.

This chain joins TRBV29-1 and TRBJ2-3; TRBD1 agrees at 8 bases. The J segment lost 3 bases and the V segment lost 8 bases, leaving 4 bases of the junction unmatched. Germline V gene data show CDR1 as SQVTM and CDR2 as ANQGSEA. The CDR3 has 12 residues. As DNA, the CDR3 is TGCAGCCTGGGACAGGAGACAGATACGCAGTATTTT. Its protein is CSLGQETDTQYF.

The chain links TRBV19 to TRBJ2-1; TRBD2 matches 7 bases. This CDR3 spans 12 amino acids. Germline trimming cut 4 bases from V and 15 bases from J; bases unmatched to any gene: 9. Per germline, CDR1 LNHDA and CDR2 SQIVND (reference sequence). CDR3 in amino acids: CASSTALAHLFF. The CDR3 DNA reads as TGTGCCAGTAGTACCGCACTAGCGCACCTGTTCTTC.

The rearrangement joins TRBV10-3 to TRBJ2-1; TRBD2 is a possible D gene (5 bases). The V gene's germline CDR1 is ENHRY and CDR2 SYGVKD. V was cut by 4 bases and J by 8 bases, with 6 bases left in between. This CDR3 contains 11 residues. The CDR3 nucleotides read TGTGCCATCAGTGCCGGGGATGAGCAGTTCTTC. It encodes CAISAGDEQFF.

The chain recombines TRBV28 with TRBJ1-1, with 8 bases that match TRBD1. Per germline, CDR1 MDHEN and CDR2 SYDVKM. The junction had 15 bases not matched to a gene; V was cut back by 7 bases and J by 11 bases. The CDR3 spans 14 residues. CDR3 region: CASTSGQGSREAFF. The CDR3 nucleotides are TGTGCCAGCACCAGCGGACAGGGATCTCGTGAGGCTTTCTTT.

The chain combines TRBV4-3 with TRBJ1-2, with TRBD1 matching over 12 bases. V lost 1 base and J lost 5; bases outside the gene matches: 2. The length of the CDR3 is 15 residues. Germline V lookup: CDR1 LGHNA, CDR2 YSLEER. In nucleotides, the CDR3 is TGCGCCAGCAGCCAAGGGGACAGGGGGCAATATGGCTACACCTTC. Its translation: CASSQGDRGQYGYTF.

The chain joins TRBV18 to TRBJ2-1; D unclear. This CDR3 is built from 15 residues. Germline V gene data show CDR1 as KGHSH and CDR2 as LQKENI. Trimming took 0 bases from V and 2 from J, leaving 8 bases between them. In DNA form, the CDR3 reads TGTGCCAGCTCACCACCGTCGGTACCCTACAATGAGCAGTTCTTC. This sequence encodes CASSPPSVPYNEQFF. Variable domain in full (rest from reference TRBV18 and TRBJ2-1): NAGVMQNPRHLVRRRGQEARLRCSPMKGHSHVYWYRQLPEEGLKFMVYLQKENIIDESGMPKERFSAEFPKEGPSILRIQQVVRGDSAAYFCASSPPSVPYNEQFFGPGTRLTVL.

The chain uses TRBV19 and TRBJ2-1; the match to TRBD1 covers 11 bases. The V gene end was trimmed by 4 bases and the J gene end by 7 bases; junction bases not matched to a gene: 6. CDR1 and CDR2 (germline): LNHDA, SQIVND (reference sequence). This CDR3 region has 15 residues. The CDR3 reads CASSSGQGARNEQFF. CDR3 coding DNA: TGTGCCAGTAGTAGTGGACAGGGGGCGAGGAATGAGCAGTTCTTC.

CDR3 loop: CASSLGQNYGYTF. In DNA, the CDR3 is TGTGCCAGCAGCTTGGGTCAGAACTATGGCTACACCTTC. The chain carries TRBV5-4 and TRBJ1-2; D unresolved. The CDR3 runs 13 residues. The ends were cut back, 0 bases at V and 2 bases at J, with 5 bases in the middle. Germline CDR1 is SGHNT and CDR2 is YYREEE (reference sequence).

V usage is TRBV7-2 and J usage is TRBJ2-4, with no clear D. CDR3 length: 11 amino acids. CDR1 is SGHTA and CDR2 is FQGNSA in the germline V gene. Trimming pared 1 base from V and 9 bases from J, leaving 4 bases between. Written as DNA, the CDR3 is TGTGCCAGCAGCTTAGGGAGCATTCAGTACTTC. Its protein product is CASSLGSIQYF.

The V gene is TRBV7-2, the J gene TRBJ1-2; 11 nucleotides align to TRBD1. This CDR3 is 17 amino acids long. The ends lost 1 base at V and 4 bases at J; junction bases unmatched: 8. The germline gives CDR1 SGHTA, CDR2 FQGNSA. CDR3 nucleotide sequence: TGTGCCAGCAGCTTAGGTGGGACAGGGGGACATGGCTATGGCTACACCTTC. As protein: CASSLGGTGGHGYGYTF.

J is TRBJ2-2 and V is TRBV4-2; D is ambiguous. The germline gives CDR1 LGHNA, CDR2 YNFKEQ. V lost 1 base and J 8 bases, leaving 14 bases between the germline ends. The length of the CDR3 is 15 residues. The CDR3 protein is CASSQAEAPEGELFF. CDR3 nucleotide sequence: TGTGCCAGCAGCCAAGCAGAGGCCCCGGAGGGGGAGCTGTTTTTT.

Worth noting for this clone: Compared with germline, one end of the junction differs, possibly owing to a read error. The gene calls are TRBV28 and TRBJ2-3, with D unclear. The CDR3 covers 14 residues. From germline, CDR1 is MDHEN and CDR2 SYDVKM. The DNA of the CDR3 is TGTGCCAGTAGTTTATGGGTTGAGGCAGATACGCAGTATTTT. It codes for CASSLWVEADTQYF.